These T cell receptor beta chains were read from a single sample in a study of spatial heterogeneity in lung cancer. TCRdb redid the calling of the 5' RACE reads with MiXCR, one entry per CDR3 protein. The sample holds 2,000 to 3,000 distinct CDR3 sequences; around 4.5% are singletons and the top ten take 25% to 30%. The sample was normal lung tissue next to the tumor, taken at surgery. The receptors shown here come from a female donor with early-stage non-small cell lung cancer. Both conserved end residues are part of each CDR3. The order of the fields is clone size, D gene, J gene, V gene, CDR3 length, CDR3 protein, CDR3 DNA. The D gene is left open where the match is weak. Part of the rows lack a size; the others show once, few, many or a class for expanded clones.

clone size: many
D gene: TRBD2
J gene: TRBJ2-7
V gene: TRBV28
CDR3 length: 16
CDR3 protein: CASSISGTSGSYEQYF
CDR3 DNA: TGTGCCAGCAGCATATCCGGGACTAGCGGCTCCTACGAGCAGTACTTC

clone size: many
D gene: -
J gene: TRBJ2-2
V gene: TRBV12-3/TRBV12-4
CDR3 length: 16
CDR3 protein: CASSYGTGANTGELFF
CDR3 DNA: TGTGCCAGCAGTTATGGTACCGGGGCTAACACCGGGGAGCTGTTTTTT

clone size: many
D gene: TRBD2
J gene: TRBJ2-1
V gene: TRBV5-1
CDR3 length: 16
CDR3 protein: CASSLRLAGGNNEQFF
CDR3 DNA: TGCGCCAGCAGCTTGAGGCTAGCGGGTGGGAACAATGAGCAGTTCTTC

clone size: hyperexpanded
D gene: TRBD1
J gene: TRBJ1-1
V gene: TRBV7-9
CDR3 length: 12
CDR3 protein: CASSTEGQGAFF
CDR3 DNA: TGTGCCAGCAGCACAGAGGGACAGGGGGCTTTCTTT

clone size: medium-sized
D gene: TRBD1
J gene: TRBJ2-1
V gene: TRBV7-8
CDR3 length: 16
CDR3 protein: CASSLVGTGQYNEQFF
CDR3 DNA: TGTGCCAGCAGCTTAGTCGGGACAGGGCAATACAATGAGCAGTTCTTC

clone size: many
D gene: -
J gene: TRBJ1-2
V gene: TRBV11-2
CDR3 length: 12
CDR3 protein: CASSLGSYGYTF
CDR3 DNA: TGTGCCAGCAGCCTAGGGTCTTATGGCTACACCTTC

clone size: medium-sized
D gene: -
J gene: TRBJ1-1
V gene: TRBV11-2
CDR3 length: 15
CDR3 protein: CASSPKPGENTEAFF
CDR3 DNA: TGTGCCAGCAGCCCCAAGCCGGGGGAGAACACTGAAGCTTTCTTT

clone size: medium-sized
D gene: TRBD1
J gene: TRBJ2-6
V gene: TRBV12-3/TRBV12-4
CDR3 length: 17
CDR3 protein: CASSLWDRGSGANVLTF
CDR3 DNA: TGTGCCAGCAGCCTCTGGGACAGGGGCTCTGGGGCCAACGTCCTGACTTTC

clone size: many
D gene: -
J gene: TRBJ1-6
V gene: TRBV5-1
CDR3 length: 13
CDR3 protein: CASSPEQDMPLHF
CDR3 DNA: TGCGCCAGCAGCCCTGAACAGGATATGCCCCTCCACTTT

clone size: medium-sized
D gene: TRBD2
J gene: TRBJ2-1
V gene: TRBV7-2
CDR3 length: 16
CDR3 protein: CASSLKAGGLYNEQFF
CDR3 DNA: TGTGCCAGCAGCTTAAAAGCGGGGGGCCTATACAATGAGCAGTTCTTC

clone size: many
D gene: -
J gene: TRBJ1-1
V gene: TRBV30
CDR3 length: 11
CDR3 protein: CAWSVGASAFF
CDR3 DNA: TGTGCCTGGAGTGTAGGGGCATCGGCTTTCTTT

clone size: medium-sized
D gene: -
J gene: TRBJ2-5
V gene: TRBV7-6
CDR3 length: 11
CDR3 protein: CASSLDETQYF
CDR3 DNA: TGTGCCAGCAGCTTAGATGAGACCCAGTACTTC

clone size: medium-sized
D gene: -
J gene: TRBJ2-7
V gene: TRBV5-1
CDR3 length: 12
CDR3 protein: CASSPEVGEQYF
CDR3 DNA: TGCGCCAGCAGCCCGGAGGTGGGGGAGCAGTACTTC

clone size: medium-sized
D gene: TRBD2
J gene: TRBJ2-3
V gene: TRBV7-2
CDR3 length: 16
CDR3 protein: CASSLGASGGTDTQYF
CDR3 DNA: TGTGCCAGCAGCTTAGGGGCTAGCGGGGGCACAGATACGCAGTATTTT

clone size: medium-sized
D gene: TRBD2
J gene: TRBJ2-1
V gene: TRBV20-1
CDR3 length: 12
CDR3 protein: CSGRTRNREQFF
CDR3 DNA: TGCAGCGGGAGGACTAGGAATCGCGAGCAGTTCTTC

clone size: medium-sized
D gene: TRBD1
J gene: TRBJ2-7
V gene: TRBV7-9
CDR3 length: 15
CDR3 protein: CASSAQTGSHYEQYF
CDR3 DNA: TGTGCCAGCAGCGCTCAGACAGGGAGTCACTACGAGCAGTACTTC

clone size: many
D gene: -
J gene: TRBJ1-6
V gene: TRBV21-1
CDR3 length: 18
CDR3 protein: CASSKAHKQGAYNSPLHF
CDR3 DNA: TGTGCCAGCAGCAAAGCTCATAAACAGGGGGCCTATAATTCACCCCTCCACTTT

clone size: many
D gene: TRBD1
J gene: TRBJ2-1
V gene: TRBV5-5
CDR3 length: 15
CDR3 protein: CASSLGQGPYNEQFF
CDR3 DNA: TGTGCCAGCAGCTTGGGACAGGGACCCTACAATGAGCAGTTCTTC

clone size: medium-sized
D gene: -
J gene: TRBJ2-7
V gene: TRBV29-1
CDR3 length: 13
CDR3 protein: CSVVGREVYEQYF
CDR3 DNA: TGCAGCGTTGTCGGCAGGGAAGTCTACGAGCAGTACTTC

clone size: few
D gene: TRBD1
J gene: TRBJ1-1
V gene: TRBV28
CDR3 length: 16
CDR3 protein: CASSHRQGPRYTEAFF
CDR3 DNA: TGTGCCAGCAGCCACCGACAGGGGCCTCGATACACTGAAGCTTTCTTT

clone size: -
D gene: -
J gene: TRBJ1-5
V gene: TRBV5-4
CDR3 length: 15
CDR3 protein: CASKDRIWSNQPQHF
CDR3 DNA: TGTGCCAGCAAAGACCGGATTTGGAGCAATCAGCCCCAGCATTTT